This T cell receptor (beta chain) was captured in a study of spatial heterogeneity in lung cancer (dated by TCRdb to the late 2010s). For the study in its entirety: Beta-chain transcripts were consistently detected in greater numbers than alpha-chain transcripts, which likely reflects a higher abundance of beta-chain transcripts. In non-small cell lung cancer, the study quantitatively compared TCR alpha and beta repertoires across several tumor regions, matched nontumor lung, and blood. Both alpha and beta chains were TCR-sequenced in samples taken at surgery, namely 220 tumor regions, roughly 64 matched nontumor lung samples and about 58 PBMC samples. TCR repertoire features were related to nonsynonymous mutation counts determined by whole-exome sequencing of tumor tissue. In the raw uncorrected reads, each unique combination of TCR and UMI appeared more than ten times on average.

Libraries came from 5' RACE. The sequencing machine was a NextSeq 500. The TCR library protocol attached a unique molecular identifier to each TCR cDNA molecule to allow correction of PCR and sequencing errors. The study's own analysis went as follows. TCR identification, UMI-based error correction and CDR3 extraction were all carried out with Decombinator tools. Expanded TCRs were defined as those above a frequency of 2 per 1,000, corresponding to the top 1% of the tumor frequency distribution. Renyi diversity was calculated using the R vegan package after each repertoire was subsampled 100 times to 5,000 TCRs. To build CDR3 similarity networks, amino acid triplet string-kernel similarity was used, and CDR3s were connected when their pairwise similarity was above 0.82. TCRdb cleaned the public reads at Q25 with fastp, built clones with MiXCR and kept in-frame beta chains. Here each entry gathers all rows of one CDR3 protein and keeps the most common genes and DNA. For this entry, the V and J calls and clone size follow TCRdb and not the study's own pipeline. In all, the sample holds 4,500 to 6,500 distinct CDR3 sequences, and more than 10% of those were seen once. The ten top clones hold about a fifth of the sample.

Reading the label with the study, this specimen's time point is: sample taken at primary tumor resection. The donors were 60 to 80 patients from the lung TRACERx cohort who had early-stage, untreated non-small cell lung cancer. Without any cell sorting, TCR sequencing was performed on whole RNA extracted either from tumor and nontumor lung tissue or from cryopreserved PBMC samples. Only patients with enough RNA available from two or more tumor regions were chosen for TCR sequencing. A lung pathologist reviewed the tumor and adjacent nontumor lung specimens before the specimens were selected. Trimming takes 5 bases off V and 7 bases off J; junction bases not matched to a gene: 10. The CDR3 sequence holds 15 residues, the cysteine and phenylalanine included. Of the read, only the CDR3 DNA is kept; its 45 bases are in frame from base 1. CDR1 is given as MDHEN and CDR2 as SYDVKM, both from the germline V gene.

Broader findings and caveats from the paper: Confirming at a functional level the hypothesis that regional TCRs recognize regional mutations was considered to require additional single-cell paired TCR alpha and beta sequencing.

This clonotype was seen repeatedly, ten times or more. No antigen is known for it. No clone much larger than this one lies a single base away; base qualities are absent. The chain links TRBV28 with TRBJ2-1; TRBD1 lines up with 8 middle nucleotides. The source is a female donor with early-stage non-small cell lung cancer. The sample in question was normal lung tissue next to the tumor, obtained at surgery. The CDR3 region has the sequence CASSPPGTGWNEQFF. The nucleotide sequence is given as TGTGCCAGCAGTCCACCCGGGACAGGCTGGAATGAGCAGTTCTTC.